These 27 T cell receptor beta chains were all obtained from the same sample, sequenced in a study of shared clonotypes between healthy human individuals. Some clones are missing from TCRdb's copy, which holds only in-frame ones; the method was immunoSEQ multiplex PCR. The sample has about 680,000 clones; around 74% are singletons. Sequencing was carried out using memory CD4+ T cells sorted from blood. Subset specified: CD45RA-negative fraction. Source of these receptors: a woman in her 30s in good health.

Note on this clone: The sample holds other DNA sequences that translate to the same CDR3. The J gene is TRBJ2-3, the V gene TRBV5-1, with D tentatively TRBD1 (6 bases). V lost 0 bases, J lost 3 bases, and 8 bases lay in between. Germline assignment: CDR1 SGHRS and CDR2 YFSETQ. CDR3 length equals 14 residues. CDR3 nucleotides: TGCGCCAGCAGCTTGGCACAGGGAACAGATACGCAGTATTTT. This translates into CASSLAQGTDTQYF.

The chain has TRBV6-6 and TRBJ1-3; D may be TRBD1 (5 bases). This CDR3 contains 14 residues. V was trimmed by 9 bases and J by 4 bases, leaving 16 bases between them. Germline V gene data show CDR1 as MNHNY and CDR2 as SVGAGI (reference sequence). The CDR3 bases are TGTGCCAGTATACAGACAGTTGGCGGAAACACCATATATTTT. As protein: CASIQTVGGNTIYF.

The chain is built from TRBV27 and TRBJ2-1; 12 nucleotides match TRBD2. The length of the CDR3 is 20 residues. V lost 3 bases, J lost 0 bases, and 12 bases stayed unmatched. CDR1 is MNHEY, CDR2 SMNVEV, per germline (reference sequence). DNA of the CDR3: TGTGCCAGCAGTTTCGGTAGGCTAGCGGGAGGGCAAAGCTCCTACAATGAGCAGTTCTTC. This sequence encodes CASSFGRLAGGQSSYNEQFF.

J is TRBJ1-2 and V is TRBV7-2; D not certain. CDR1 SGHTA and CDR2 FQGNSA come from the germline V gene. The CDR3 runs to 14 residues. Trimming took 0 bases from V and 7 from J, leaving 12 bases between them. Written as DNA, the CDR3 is TGTGCCAGCAGCTTAGCGAGGTACCTTCCTGGCTACACCTTC. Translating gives CASSLARYLPGYTF.

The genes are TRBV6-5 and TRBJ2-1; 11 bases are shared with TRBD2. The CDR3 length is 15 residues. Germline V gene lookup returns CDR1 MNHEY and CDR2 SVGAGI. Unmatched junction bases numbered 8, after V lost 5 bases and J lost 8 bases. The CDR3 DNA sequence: TGTGCCAGCAGTCAACTAGCGGGAGAGATCGATGAGCAGTTCTTC. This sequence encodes CASSQLAGEIDEQFF.

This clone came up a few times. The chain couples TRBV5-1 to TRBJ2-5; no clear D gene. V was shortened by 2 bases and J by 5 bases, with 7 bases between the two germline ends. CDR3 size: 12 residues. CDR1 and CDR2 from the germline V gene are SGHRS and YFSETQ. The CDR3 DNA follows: TGCGCCAGCAGCTTCGGCTACGAGACCCAGTACTTC. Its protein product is CASSFGYETQYF.

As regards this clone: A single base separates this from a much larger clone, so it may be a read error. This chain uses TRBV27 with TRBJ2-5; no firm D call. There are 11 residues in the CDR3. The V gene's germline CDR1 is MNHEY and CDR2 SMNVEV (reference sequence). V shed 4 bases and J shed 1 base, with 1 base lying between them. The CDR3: CASSSQETQYF. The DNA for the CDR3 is TGTGCCAGCAGTTCCCAAGAGACCCAGTACTTC.

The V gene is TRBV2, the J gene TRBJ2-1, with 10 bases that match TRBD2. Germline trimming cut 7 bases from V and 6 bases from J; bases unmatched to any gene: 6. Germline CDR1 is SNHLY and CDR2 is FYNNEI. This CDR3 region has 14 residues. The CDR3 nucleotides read TGTGCCAGCACCCCGGGACTAGCGCGCAATGAGCAGTTCTTC. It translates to CASTPGLARNEQFF.

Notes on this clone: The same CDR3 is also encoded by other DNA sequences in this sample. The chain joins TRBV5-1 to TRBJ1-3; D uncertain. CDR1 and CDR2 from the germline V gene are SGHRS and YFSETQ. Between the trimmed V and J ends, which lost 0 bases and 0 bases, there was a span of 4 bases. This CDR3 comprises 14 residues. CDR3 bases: TGCGCCAGCAGCTTGGGAACCTCTGGAAACACCATATATTTT. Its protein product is CASSLGTSGNTIYF.

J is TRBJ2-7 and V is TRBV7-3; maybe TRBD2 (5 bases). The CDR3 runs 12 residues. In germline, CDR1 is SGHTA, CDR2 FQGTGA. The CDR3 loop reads CATTREWDEQYF. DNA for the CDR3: TGTGCTACCACGAGGGAGTGGGACGAGCAGTACTTC.

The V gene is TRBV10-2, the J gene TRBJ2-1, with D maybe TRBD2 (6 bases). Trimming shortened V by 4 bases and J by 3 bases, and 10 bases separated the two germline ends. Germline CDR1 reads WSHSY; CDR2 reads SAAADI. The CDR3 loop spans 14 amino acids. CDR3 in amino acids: CASSGGTNYNEQFF. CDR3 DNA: TGCGCCAGCAGTGGCGGGACGAACTACAATGAGCAGTTCTTC.

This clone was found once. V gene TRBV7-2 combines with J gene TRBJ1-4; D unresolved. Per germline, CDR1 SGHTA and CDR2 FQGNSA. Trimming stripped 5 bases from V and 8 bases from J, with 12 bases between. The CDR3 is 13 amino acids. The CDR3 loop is CASSTRHREKLFF. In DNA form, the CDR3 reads TGTGCCAGCAGCACCCGTCATAGGGAAAAACTGTTTTTT.

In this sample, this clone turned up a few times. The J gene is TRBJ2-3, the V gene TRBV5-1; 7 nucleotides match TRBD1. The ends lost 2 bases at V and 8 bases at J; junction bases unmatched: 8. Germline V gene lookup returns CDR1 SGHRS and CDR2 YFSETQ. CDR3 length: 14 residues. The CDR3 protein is CASSFGTVQTTQYF. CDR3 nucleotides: TGCGCCAGCAGCTTCGGGACAGTCCAGACTACGCAGTATTTT.

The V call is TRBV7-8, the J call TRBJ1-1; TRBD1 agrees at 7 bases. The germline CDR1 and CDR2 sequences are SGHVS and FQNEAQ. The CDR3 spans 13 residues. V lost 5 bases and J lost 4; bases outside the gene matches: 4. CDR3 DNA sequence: TGTGCCAGCAGCCCCGGGACAGTCACTGAAGCTTTCTTT. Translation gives CASSPGTVTEAFF.

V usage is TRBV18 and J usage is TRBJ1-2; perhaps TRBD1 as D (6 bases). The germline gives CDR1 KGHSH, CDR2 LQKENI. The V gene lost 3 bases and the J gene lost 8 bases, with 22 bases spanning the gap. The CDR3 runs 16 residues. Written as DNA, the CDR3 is TGTGCCAGCTCACCCACCGGGACAAGATCACCTCGGGGCTACACCTTC. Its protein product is CASSPTGTRSPRGYTF.

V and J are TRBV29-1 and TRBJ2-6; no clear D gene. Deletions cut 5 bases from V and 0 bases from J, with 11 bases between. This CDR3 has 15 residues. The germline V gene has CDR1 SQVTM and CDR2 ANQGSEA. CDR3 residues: CSVSGRVSGANVLTF. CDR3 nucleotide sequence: TGCAGCGTTTCGGGCCGGGTCTCTGGGGCCAACGTCCTGACTTTC.

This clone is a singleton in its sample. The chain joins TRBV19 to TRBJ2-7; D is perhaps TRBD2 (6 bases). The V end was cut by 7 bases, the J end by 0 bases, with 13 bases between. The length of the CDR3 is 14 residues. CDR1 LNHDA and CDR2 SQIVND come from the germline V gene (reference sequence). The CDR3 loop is CASTVAVTSYEQYF. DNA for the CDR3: TGTGCCAGTACCGTAGCGGTGACCTCCTACGAGCAGTACTTC.

This CDR3 reads CASSLDWGAGRGTEAFF. As DNA, the CDR3 is TGTGCCAGCAGCTTGGATTGGGGGGCAGGGAGGGGCACTGAAGCTTTCTTT. This chain connects TRBV5-4 to TRBJ1-1; tentative D call: TRBD1 (6 bases). The V end was cut by 0 bases, the J end by 4 bases, with 19 bases between. The length of the CDR3 is 17 residues. The germline CDR1 and CDR2 sequences are SGHNT and YYREEE (reference sequence).

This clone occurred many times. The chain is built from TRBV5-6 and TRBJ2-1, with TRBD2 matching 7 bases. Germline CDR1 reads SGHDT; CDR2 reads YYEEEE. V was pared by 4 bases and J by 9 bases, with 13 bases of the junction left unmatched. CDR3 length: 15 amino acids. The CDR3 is CASSPRLALKREQFF. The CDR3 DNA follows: TGTGCCAGCAGCCCCAGACTAGCCCTAAAACGTGAGCAGTTCTTC. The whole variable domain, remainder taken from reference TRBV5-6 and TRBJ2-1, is DAGVTQSPTHLIKTRGQQVTLRCSPKSGHDTVSWYQQALGQGPQFIFQYYEEEERQRGNFPDRFSGHQFPNYSSELNVNALLLGDSALYLCASSPRLALKREQFFGPGTRLTVL.

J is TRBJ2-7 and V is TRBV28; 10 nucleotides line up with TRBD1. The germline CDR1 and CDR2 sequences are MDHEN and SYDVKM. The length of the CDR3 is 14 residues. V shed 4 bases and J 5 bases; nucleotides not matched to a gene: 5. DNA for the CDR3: TGTGCCAGCAGTTCGGGACAGGGGAAGCACGAGCAGTACTTC. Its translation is CASSSGQGKHEQYF.

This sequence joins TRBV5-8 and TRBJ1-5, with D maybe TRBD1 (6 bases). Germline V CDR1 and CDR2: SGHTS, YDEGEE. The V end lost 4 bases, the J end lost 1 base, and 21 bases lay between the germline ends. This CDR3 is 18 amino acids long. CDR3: CASSEPGGLGTSNQPQHF. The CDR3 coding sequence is TGTGCCAGCAGCGAACCGGGGGGCCTGGGGACGAGCAATCAGCCCCAGCATTTT.

In nucleotides, the CDR3 is TGTGCCAGCAGCCAGGACAGGGGGCGGCCTAATGAAAAACTGTTTTTT. It translates to CASSQDRGRPNEKLFF. The J gene is TRBJ1-4, the V gene TRBV7-8; 11 bases fit TRBD1. Germline V lookup: CDR1 SGHVS, CDR2 FQNEAQ. This CDR3 is built from 16 residues. The J segment lost 3 bases and the V segment lost 5 bases, leaving 5 bases of the junction unmatched.

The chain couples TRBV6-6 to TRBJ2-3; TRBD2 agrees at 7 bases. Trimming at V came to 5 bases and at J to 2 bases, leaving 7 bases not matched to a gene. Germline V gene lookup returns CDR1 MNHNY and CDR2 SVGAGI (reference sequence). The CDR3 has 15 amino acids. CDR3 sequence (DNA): TGTGCCAGCAGTGGGAGGGCCGTTAACACAGATACGCAGTATTTT. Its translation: CASSGRAVNTDTQYF.

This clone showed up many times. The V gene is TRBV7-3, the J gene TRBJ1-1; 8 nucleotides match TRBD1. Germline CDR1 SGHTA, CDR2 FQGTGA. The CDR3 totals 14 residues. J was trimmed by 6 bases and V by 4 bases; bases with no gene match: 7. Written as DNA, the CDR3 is TGTGCCAGCAGCTCAGGACAGGGTTTCGCTGAAGCTTTCTTT. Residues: CASSSGQGFAEAFF.

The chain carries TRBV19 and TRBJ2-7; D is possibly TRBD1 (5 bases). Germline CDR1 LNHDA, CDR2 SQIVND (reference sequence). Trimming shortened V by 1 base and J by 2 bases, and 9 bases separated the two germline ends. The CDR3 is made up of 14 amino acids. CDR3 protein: CASSIAGATYEQYF. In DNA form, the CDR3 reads TGTGCCAGTAGTATAGCTGGGGCTACCTACGAGCAGTACTTC.

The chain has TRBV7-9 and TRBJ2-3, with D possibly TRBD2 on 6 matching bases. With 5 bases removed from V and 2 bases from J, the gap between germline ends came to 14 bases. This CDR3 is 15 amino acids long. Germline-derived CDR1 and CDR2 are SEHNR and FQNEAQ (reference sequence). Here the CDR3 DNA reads TGTGCCAGCAGCCCCGGGGGTTCGGTCACAGATACGCAGTATTTT. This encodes CASSPGGSVTDTQYF. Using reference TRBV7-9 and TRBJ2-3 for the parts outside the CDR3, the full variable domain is DTGVSQNPRHKITKRGQNVTFRCDPISEHNRLYWYRQTLGQGPEFLTYFQNEAQLEKSRLLSDRFSAERPKGSFSTLEIQRTEQGDSAMYLCASSPGGSVTDTQYFGPGTRLTVL.

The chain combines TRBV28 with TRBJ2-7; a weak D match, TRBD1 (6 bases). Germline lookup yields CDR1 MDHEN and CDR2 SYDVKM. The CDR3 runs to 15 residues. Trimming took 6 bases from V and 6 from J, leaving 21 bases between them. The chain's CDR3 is CASSPGTPLRGEQYF. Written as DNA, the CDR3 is TGTGCCAGCAGCCCCGGGACCCCCCTCAGGGGCGAGCAGTACTTC.